This T cell receptor (beta chain) originates from a study of OX40 agonist ivuxolimab in advanced cancers. Study context: Dose-escalation patients were diagnosed with hepatocellular carcinoma, melanoma, renal cell cancer or head and neck cancer. There were three patients with partial responses, one having hepatocellular carcinoma and two cutaneous melanoma. Study-wide findings and caveats: Expanded peripheral T cell antigen specificity was not determined.

This clone occurred once. What it recognizes is unknown. Peripheral blood came from all dose cohorts at three timepoints. Per the germline V gene, CDR1 is SGHTA and CDR2 is FQGNSA. Trimming removed 6 bases from V and 6 bases from J; junction bases left unmatched: 7. CDR3 length: 13 amino acids. The data were produced by immunoSEQ multiplex PCR, yet TCRdb's version contains in-frame clones alone and is incomplete. This sample has fewer than 85,000 clones, with 83% found just once. The receptor comes from an adult with an advanced solid tumor such as melanoma, head and neck, liver or kidney cancer. The sample was CD4+ or CD8+ T cells sorted from blood, taken in a trial of the OX40 agonist ivuxolimab. The chain combines TRBV7-2 with TRBJ2-7; 8 nucleotides line up with TRBD1. Here the CDR3 reads CASSIGTGREQYF. Written as DNA, the CDR3 is TGTGCCAGCAGTATCGGGACAGGTCGCGAGCAGTACTTC.